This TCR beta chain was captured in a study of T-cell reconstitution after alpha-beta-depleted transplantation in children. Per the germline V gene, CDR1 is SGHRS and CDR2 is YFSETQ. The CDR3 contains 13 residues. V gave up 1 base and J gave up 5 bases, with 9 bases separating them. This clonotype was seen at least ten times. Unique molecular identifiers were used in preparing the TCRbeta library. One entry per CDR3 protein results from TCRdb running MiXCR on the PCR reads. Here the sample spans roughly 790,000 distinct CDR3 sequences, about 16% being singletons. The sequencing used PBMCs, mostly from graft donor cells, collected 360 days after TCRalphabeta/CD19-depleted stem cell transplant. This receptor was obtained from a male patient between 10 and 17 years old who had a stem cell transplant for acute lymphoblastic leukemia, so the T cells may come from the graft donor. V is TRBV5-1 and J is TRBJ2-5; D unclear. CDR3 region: CASSLSPEETQYF. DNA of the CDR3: TGCGCCAGCAGCTTGTCACCAGAGGAGACCCAGTACTTC.